Listed below are T cell receptor beta chains from one sample, sequenced in a study of T cell repertoires in cytomegalovirus infection. TCRdb fed the reads into MiXCR, producing one record per CDR3 protein. The top ten hold roughly 20% of the sample, which has 200,000 to 250,000 distinct CDR3 sequences, 22% seen once. Sequenced: CD8+ T cells from PBMCs. Source of these receptors: a human donor in good health (CMV status not recorded). Some clones in this sample may be carry-over from other donors' samples. CDR3s include the opening cysteine and the closing phenylalanine or tryptophan. D genes are given only for firm matches. Rows may omit the clone size; those that give it use once, few, many or a size class.

abundance	d_gene	j_gene	v_gene	CDR3aa	CDR3nt
many	TRBD1	TRBJ2-3	TRBV7-2	CASSLVEGGRDPSPLDTQYF	TGTGCCAGCAGCTTAGTCGAAGGGGGCCGGGACCCCTCCCCCCTAGATACGCAGTATTTT
many	NA	TRBJ1-1	TRBV7-2	CASSLATDMNTEAFF	TGTGCCAGCAGCTTAGCTACGGACATGAACACTGAAGCTTTCTTT
once	NA	TRBJ2-1	TRBV7-4	CASSLTLDNEQFF	TGTGCCAGCAGCTTAACGTTGGACAATGAGCAGTTCTTC
few	NA	TRBJ2-2	TRBV28	CASSLGPSSNTGELFF	TGTGCCAGCAGTTTAGGTCCTAGCTCGAACACCGGGGAGCTGTTTTTT
many	NA	TRBJ1-1	TRBV7-2	CASRRGWSGTEAFF	TGTGCCAGCAGGAGAGGGTGGAGTGGGACTGAAGCTTTCTTT
NA	TRBD1	TRBJ2-5	TRBV29-1	CSDRTGGYETQYF	TGCAGCGACCGGACAGGGGGTTATGAGACCCAGTACTTC
NA	TRBD1	TRBJ2-5	TRBV7-9	CASSLWDSKETQYF	TGTGCCAGCAGCTTATGGGACAGCAAAGAGACCCAGTACTTC
many	NA	TRBJ1-1	TRBV30	CACPGTGTEAFF	TGTGCCTGCCCCGGGACGGGTACTGAAGCTTTCTTT
NA	TRBD1	TRBJ2-1	TRBV6-5	CASRDRGYNEQFF	TGTGCCAGCAGAGACAGGGGATACAATGAGCAGTTCTTC
NA	TRBD1	TRBJ1-1	TRBV7-9	CASSGRTGFTEAFF	TGTGCCAGCAGCGGACGGACAGGGTTCACTGAAGCTTTCTTT
NA	NA	TRBJ2-7	TRBV7-4	CASSGGGFEQYF	TGTGCCAGCAGTGGAGGGGGGTTCGAGCAGTACTTC
NA	NA	TRBJ2-5	TRBV7-9	CASSSLAETQYF	TGTGCCAGCAGCTCTCTAGCGGAGACCCAGTACTTC
NA	NA	TRBJ2-5	TRBV3-1	CASRPQGLQQETQYF	TGTGCCAGCAGACCACAGGGTTTACAACAAGAGACCCAGTACTTC
NA	TRBD1	TRBJ1-1	TRBV6-1	CASSYSRTGEISMNTEAFF	TGTGCCAGCAGTTACTCCCGGACAGGGGAGATCAGCATGAACACTGAAGCTTTCTTT
NA	NA	TRBJ1-5	TRBV28	CASSGGASPSNF	TGTGCCAGCAGTGGAGGGGCAAGCCCCAGCAATTTT
many	NA	TRBJ2-3	TRBV5-6	CASSYTTDTQYF	TGTGCCAGCAGCTACACCACAGATACGCAGTATTTT
few	NA	TRBJ2-5	TRBV7-9	CASSLAQGETQYF	TGTGCCAGCAGCTTAGCTCAAGGGGAGACCCAGTACTTC
few	TRBD1	TRBJ2-1	TRBV14	CASSQVKDRFSYNEQFF	TGTGCCAGCAGCCAAGTTAAGGACAGGTTCTCCTACAATGAGCAGTTCTTC
many	NA	TRBJ1-1	TRBV7-6	CASSLISGGGTEAFF	TGTGCCAGCAGCTTAATTTCTGGGGGTGGCACTGAAGCTTTCTTT
NA	NA	TRBJ2-7	TRBV19	CASSRSGSGEQYF	TGTGCCAGTAGTAGGTCGGGTAGCGGCGAGCAGTACTTC
few	TRBD2	TRBJ2-3	TRBV20-1	CSARGGGHGDTQYF	TGCAGTGCTAGAGGCGGGGGGCACGGGGATACGCAGTATTTT
NA	TRBD1	TRBJ2-7	TRBV6-5	CASRDTSGQADF	TGTGCCAGCAGGGATACCTCGGGACAGGCCGACTTC
few	NA	TRBJ1-5	TRBV19	CASTSAPGDNNQPQHF	TGTGCCAGTACCTCCGCCCCAGGGGATAACAATCAGCCCCAGCATTTT
NA	NA	TRBJ2-1	TRBV4-1	CASSQEVSSSYNKQFF	TGCGCCAGCAGCCAAGAGGTGTCGAGCTCCTACAATAAGCAGTTCTTC
few	TRBD1	TRBJ1-2	TRBV13	CASSPPTGEGYTF	TGTGCCAGCAGCCCGCCGACAGGGGAGGGCTACACCTTC